The rows below give T cell receptor beta chains drawn from one sample of a study of T cell repertoires in cytomegalovirus infection. These TCRs' antigens remain unknown. TCRdb reanalysed the reads using MiXCR and keeps one entry per CDR3 protein. This table holds a few hundred thousand distinct CDR3 sequences, over 35% found once. This material consisted of cultured PBMCs, taken from culture after CMV antigen stimulation. These receptor sequences come from a human donor in good health (CMV status not recorded). Some clones in this sample may be carry-over from other donors' samples. Both conserved end residues are part of each CDR3.

TRBJ2-5,TRBV27,CSSSLSHEGTQYF
TRBJ2-1,TRBV6-2/TRBV6-3,CASSRVDEQFF
TRBJ2-5,TRBV11-2,CASSLTSGTSGRVGETQYF
TRBJ2-1,TRBV6-2/TRBV6-3,CASKPRRLAGSNNEQFF
TRBJ2-1,TRBV5-5,CASSGLAGMGDEQFF
TRBJ2-3,TRBV6-1,CASSSMTSGGTDTQYF
TRBJ2-5,TRBV27,CASSPTGVLYQETQYF
TRBJ1-1,TRBV6-5,CASSYSRVFTEAFF
TRBJ2-7,TRBV5-1,CASSPRAGSSYEQYF
TRBJ2-5,TRBV15,CATSSAGGGRATQYF
TRBJ2-5,TRBV7-2,CASRATGGGVTQYF
TRBJ1-4,TRBV6-1,CASSPWMGATNEKLFF
TRBJ1-2,TRBV2,CASPPTLSKANYGYTF
TRBJ2-1,TRBV7-8,CAVGGLAGPSSYNEQFF
TRBJ2-7,TRBV11-2,CASSLGKGQVYYEQYF
TRBJ1-2,TRBV30,CAWSPLENTGYTF
TRBJ2-3,TRBV7-9,CASSQLGGSRVTDTQYF
TRBJ1-1,TRBV7-6,CASSLGTREGNTEAFF
TRBJ2-3,TRBV7-7,CASSGQGRDTQYF
TRBJ2-4,TRBV7-8,CASSLRGTGAKNIQYF
TRBJ1-2,TRBV5-4,CAGRTDNDYGYTF
TRBJ2-3,TRBV20-1,CSASPWRDSTDTQYF
TRBJ1-1,TRBV30,CASFPRANTEAFF
TRBJ2-6,TRBV7-9,CASLRQGASGANVLTF
TRBJ2-1,TRBV6-1,CASSEDPGHGNEQFF
TRBJ1-2,TRBV7-2,CASSPGTGFGGYTF
TRBJ1-5,TRBV4-1,CASSPTEGVRNQPQHF
TRBJ2-1,TRBV6-2/TRBV6-3,CASAPPPLF
TRBJ1-3,TRBV10-3,CASGGGGNTIYF
TRBJ1-2,TRBV7-2,CASSPRTGTYGYTF
TRBJ2-1,TRBV7-2,CPTTRRGPNYNEQFF
TRBJ1-1,TRBV7-9,CASSDRGRAEAFF
TRBJ1-2,TRBV7-2,CASSLEMAGRGYGYTF
TRBJ2-4,TRBV7-9,CASSLIAYGKNIQYF
TRBJ1-1,TRBV3-1,CASSLGDSRTEAFF
TRBJ1-6,TRBV7-8,CASSLGVGGRNSPLHF
TRBJ1-1,TRBV6-1,CASRENGLNTEAFF
TRBJ2-5,TRBV19,CASSRGARGETQYF
TRBJ2-1,TRBV4-1,CASSHELAGGGNEQFF
TRBJ2-5,TRBV7-2,CASSLRWGGQGETQYF
TRBJ2-5,TRBV29-1,CSVVRQVGETQYF
TRBJ1-4,TRBV6-6,CASSYRAGEKLFF
TRBJ1-4,TRBV12-3/TRBV12-4,CASSFGPGEKLFF
TRBJ1-2,TRBV12-3/TRBV12-4,CASSFGRMGYTF
TRBJ2-5,TRBV7-2,CASSLGSAGGQETQYF
TRBJ2-1,TRBV19,CASSIRLAGGREQFF
TRBJ2-3,TRBV5-4,CASSHPGLKGADTQYF
TRBJ2-3,TRBV20-1,CSATGGSTDTQYF
TRBJ1-1,TRBV6-2/TRBV6-3,CASSLNRASNTEAFF
TRBJ2-5,TRBV12-3/TRBV12-4,CASSFWRGDQETQYF
TRBJ1-5,TRBV7-2,CASSSRVGNQPQHF
TRBJ2-4,TRBV7-4,CASSLSSKDIQYF
TRBJ2-3,TRBV29-1,CSVGGVPDRGPDTQYF
TRBJ2-5,TRBV5-5,CASSRWTGRAETQYF